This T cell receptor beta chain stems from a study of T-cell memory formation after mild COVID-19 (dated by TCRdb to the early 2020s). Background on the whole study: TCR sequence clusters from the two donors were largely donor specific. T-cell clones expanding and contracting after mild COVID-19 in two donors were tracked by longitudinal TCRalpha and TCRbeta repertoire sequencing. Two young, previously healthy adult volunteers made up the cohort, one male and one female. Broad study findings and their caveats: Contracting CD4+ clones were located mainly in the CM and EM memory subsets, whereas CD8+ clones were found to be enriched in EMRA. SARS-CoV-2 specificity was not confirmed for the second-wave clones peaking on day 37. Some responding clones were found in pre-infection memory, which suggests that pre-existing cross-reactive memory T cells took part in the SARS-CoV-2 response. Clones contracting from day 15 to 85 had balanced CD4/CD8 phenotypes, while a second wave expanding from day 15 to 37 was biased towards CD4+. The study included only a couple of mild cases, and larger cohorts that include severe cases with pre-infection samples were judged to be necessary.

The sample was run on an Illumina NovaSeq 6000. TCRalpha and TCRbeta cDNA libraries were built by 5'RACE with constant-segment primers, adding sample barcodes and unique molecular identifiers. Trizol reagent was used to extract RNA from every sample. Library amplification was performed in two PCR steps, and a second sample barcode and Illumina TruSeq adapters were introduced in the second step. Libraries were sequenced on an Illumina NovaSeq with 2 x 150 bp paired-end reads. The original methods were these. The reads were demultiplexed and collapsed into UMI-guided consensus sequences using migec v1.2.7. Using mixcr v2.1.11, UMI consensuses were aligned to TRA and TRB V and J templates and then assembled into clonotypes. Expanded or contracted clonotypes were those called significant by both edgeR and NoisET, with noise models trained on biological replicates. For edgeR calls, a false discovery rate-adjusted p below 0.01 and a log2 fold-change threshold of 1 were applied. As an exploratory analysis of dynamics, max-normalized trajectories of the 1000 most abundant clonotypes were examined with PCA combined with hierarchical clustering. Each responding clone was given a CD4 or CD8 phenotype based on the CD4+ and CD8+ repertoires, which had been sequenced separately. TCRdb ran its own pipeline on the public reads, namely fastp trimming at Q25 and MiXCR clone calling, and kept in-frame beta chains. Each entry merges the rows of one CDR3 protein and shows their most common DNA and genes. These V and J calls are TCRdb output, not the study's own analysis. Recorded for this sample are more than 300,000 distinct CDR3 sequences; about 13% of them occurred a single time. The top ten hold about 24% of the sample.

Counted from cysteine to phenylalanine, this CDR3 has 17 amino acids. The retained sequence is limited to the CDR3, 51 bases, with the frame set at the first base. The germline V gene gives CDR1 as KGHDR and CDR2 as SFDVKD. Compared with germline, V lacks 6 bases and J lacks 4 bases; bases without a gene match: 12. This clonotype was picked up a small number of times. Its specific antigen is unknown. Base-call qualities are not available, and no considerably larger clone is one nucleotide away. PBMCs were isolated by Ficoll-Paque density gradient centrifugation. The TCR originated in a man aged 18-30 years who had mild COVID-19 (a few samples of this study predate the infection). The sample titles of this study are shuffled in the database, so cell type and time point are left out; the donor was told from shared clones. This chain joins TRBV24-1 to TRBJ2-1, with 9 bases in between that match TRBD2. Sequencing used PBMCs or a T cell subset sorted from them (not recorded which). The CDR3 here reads CATSTLGVAGEYNEQFF. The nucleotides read TGTGCCACCAGTACACTTGGTGTAGCGGGAGAATACAATGAGCAGTTCTTC.